The rows below give T cell receptor beta chains drawn from one sample of a study of cytomegalovirus exposure and HLA in healthy donors. The protocol was immunoSEQ multiplex PCR, while the TCRdb copy is restricted to in-frame clones and leaves out a portion. The sample has around 150,000 clones, 70% to 75% seen once; the top ten hold 13% to 15%. Source material: PBMCs. These receptors came from a human donor in good health. The CDR3 runs from the conserved cysteine through the conserved F or W. Each record gives: V gene, J gene, clone size, D gene, CDR3 protein, CDR3 DNA. A D gene is named only where the DNA matches it firmly. Clone size is not always given. Where it is, it says once, few, many or a class for expanded clones.

v_gene: TRBV12-5
j_gene: TRBJ2-2
abundance: NA
d_gene: TRBD2
CDR3aa: CASGFFTSTSGGAPRTGELFF
CDR3nt: TGTGCTAGTGGTTTCTTCACTTCGACTAGCGGGGGGGCCCCTAGGACCGGGGAGCTGTTTTTT

v_gene: TRBV4-2
j_gene: TRBJ2-2
abundance: NA
d_gene: NA
CDR3aa: CASSQLTDTGELFF
CDR3nt: TGTGCCAGCAGCCAGTTGACAGACACCGGGGAGCTGTTTTTT

v_gene: TRBV29-1
j_gene: TRBJ2-5
abundance: NA
d_gene: TRBD2
CDR3aa: CSVEDRFSGGPGETQYF
CDR3nt: TGCAGCGTTGAAGATCGATTTAGCGGGGGGCCGGGTGAGACCCAGTACTTC

v_gene: TRBV15
j_gene: TRBJ2-5
abundance: NA
d_gene: TRBD2
CDR3aa: CATSRDSGGGRKTQYF
CDR3nt: TGTGCCACCAGCAGAGATAGCGGGGGAGGGAGAAAGACCCAGTACTTC

v_gene: TRBV28
j_gene: TRBJ1-2
abundance: NA
d_gene: TRBD1
CDR3aa: CATLQGAHGYTF
CDR3nt: TGTGCCACGTTACAGGGGGCTCATGGCTACACCTTC

v_gene: TRBV27
j_gene: TRBJ1-1
abundance: NA
d_gene: TRBD1
CDR3aa: CASSSRDREMRGAFF
CDR3nt: TGTGCCAGCAGTTCCCGAGACAGGGAGATGAGAGGAGCTTTCTTT

v_gene: TRBV4-1
j_gene: TRBJ2-7
abundance: NA
d_gene: NA
CDR3aa: CASSQVSGADYEQYF
CDR3nt: TGCGCCAGCAGCCAAGTATCAGGGGCCGACTACGAGCAGTACTTC

v_gene: TRBV4-1
j_gene: TRBJ1-5
abundance: NA
d_gene: NA
CDR3aa: CASSRTDRLNQPQHF
CDR3nt: TGCGCCAGCAGCCGGACCGACAGGCTCAATCAGCCCCAGCATTTT

v_gene: TRBV11-3
j_gene: TRBJ2-7
abundance: few
d_gene: TRBD2
CDR3aa: CASSLGLAGDYEQYF
CDR3nt: TGTGCCAGCAGCTTAGGACTAGCGGGAGACTACGAGCAGTACTTC

v_gene: TRBV7-9
j_gene: TRBJ2-7
abundance: NA
d_gene: TRBD1
CDR3aa: CASSHRGTPYEQYF
CDR3nt: TGTGCCAGCAGTCACAGGGGGACCCCCTACGAGCAGTACTTC

v_gene: TRBV4-1
j_gene: TRBJ2-5
abundance: NA
d_gene: TRBD1
CDR3aa: CASSHPGQGKGTQYF
CDR3nt: TGCGCCAGCAGCCACCCCGGACAGGGCAAAGGGACCCAGTACTTC

v_gene: TRBV5-1
j_gene: TRBJ1-5
abundance: NA
d_gene: NA
CDR3aa: CASSLTGSNQPQHF
CDR3nt: TGCGCCAGCAGCTTGACGGGTAGCAATCAGCCCCAGCATTTT

v_gene: TRBV28
j_gene: TRBJ1-3
abundance: NA
d_gene: NA
CDR3aa: CASSWGAGNTIYF
CDR3nt: TGTGCCAGCAGTTGGGGAGCCGGAAACACCATATATTTT

v_gene: TRBV2
j_gene: TRBJ2-7
abundance: NA
d_gene: TRBD1
CDR3aa: CASTDTGTGSHEQYF
CDR3nt: TGTGCCAGCACTGATACCGGGACAGGGTCCCACGAGCAGTACTTC

v_gene: TRBV5-1
j_gene: TRBJ2-1
abundance: once
d_gene: NA
CDR3aa: CASSLSFDEQFF
CDR3nt: TGCGCCAGCAGCCTTAGCTTCGATGAGCAGTTCTTC

v_gene: TRBV28
j_gene: TRBJ1-2
abundance: NA
d_gene: TRBD1
CDR3aa: CASTSTGLYGYTF
CDR3nt: TGTGCCAGCACCTCGACAGGGCTCTATGGCTACACCTTC

v_gene: TRBV5-4
j_gene: TRBJ1-1
abundance: once
d_gene: NA
CDR3aa: CASENREMNTEAFF
CDR3nt: TGTGCCAGCGAAAACAGGGAAATGAACACTGAAGCTTTCTTT

v_gene: TRBV6-1
j_gene: TRBJ2-1
abundance: NA
d_gene: NA
CDR3aa: CASSALRGNEQFF
CDR3nt: TGTGCCAGCAGTGCCCTCCGGGGGAATGAGCAGTTCTTC

v_gene: TRBV29-1
j_gene: TRBJ2-1
abundance: NA
d_gene: TRBD2
CDR3aa: CSVSSVTSVSYNEQFF
CDR3nt: TGCAGCGTTAGTAGTGTGACTAGCGTTTCCTACAATGAGCAGTTCTTC

v_gene: TRBV19
j_gene: TRBJ1-4
abundance: NA
d_gene: NA
CDR3aa: CASSGRVPNEKLFF
CDR3nt: TGTGCCAGTAGCGGTCGGGTACCTAATGAAAAACTGTTTTTT

v_gene: TRBV9
j_gene: TRBJ2-3
abundance: NA
d_gene: NA
CDR3aa: CASSVQGRVTDTQYF
CDR3nt: TGTGCCAGCAGCGTCCAGGGGCGGGTGACAGATACGCAGTATTTT

v_gene: TRBV5-1
j_gene: TRBJ1-1
abundance: NA
d_gene: NA
CDR3aa: CASSLDRTHTEAFF
CDR3nt: TGCGCCAGCAGCCTAGACAGGACCCACACTGAAGCTTTCTTT

v_gene: TRBV9
j_gene: TRBJ2-1
abundance: once
d_gene: NA
CDR3aa: CASSVQAGSYNEQFF
CDR3nt: TGTGCCAGCAGCGTACAGGCGGGGTCGTACAATGAGCAGTTCTTC

v_gene: TRBV6-5
j_gene: TRBJ1-1
abundance: NA
d_gene: NA
CDR3aa: CASSLFAGGREAFF
CDR3nt: TGTGCCAGCAGTTTGTTCGCGGGGGGGCGTGAAGCTTTCTTT

v_gene: TRBV27
j_gene: TRBJ1-1
abundance: NA
d_gene: NA
CDR3aa: CASSLVLGGTEAFF
CDR3nt: TGTGCCAGCAGTTTAGTTCTGGGGGGCACTGAAGCTTTCTTT

v_gene: TRBV29-1
j_gene: TRBJ2-7
abundance: NA
d_gene: TRBD2
CDR3aa: CSVDGASGGGEQYF
CDR3nt: TGCAGCGTTGACGGGGCTAGCGGGGGCGGCGAGCAGTACTTC

v_gene: TRBV6-1
j_gene: TRBJ2-7
abundance: once
d_gene: NA
CDR3aa: CASSDRGYEQYF
CDR3nt: TGTGCCAGCAGTGACAGGGGCTACGAGCAGTACTTC

v_gene: TRBV28
j_gene: TRBJ2-5
abundance: NA
d_gene: NA
CDR3aa: CASSLGTRETQYF
CDR3nt: TGTGCCAGCAGTTTAGGGACAAGAGAGACCCAGTACTTC

v_gene: TRBV2
j_gene: TRBJ2-1
abundance: once
d_gene: TRBD2
CDR3aa: CASSLTSGRAYSYNEQFF
CDR3nt: TGTGCCAGCAGTTTGACTAGCGGGAGGGCCTACTCCTACAATGAGCAGTTCTTC

v_gene: TRBV7-3
j_gene: TRBJ2-5
abundance: NA
d_gene: TRBD2
CDR3aa: CASSSLAGGLETQYF
CDR3nt: TGTGCCAGCAGCTCCTTGGCGGGGGGGCTGGAGACCCAGTACTTC